The source of this T cell receptor (beta chain) is a study of blood T cells in healthy people across ages. PCR was performed a second time for about 6 to 12 cycles using a sample-barcoded 5' primer and a J-beta primer mix. TCRdb re-called the 5' RACE reads through MiXCR, storing one row per CDR3 protein. The table records hundreds of thousands of distinct CDR3 sequences, around 21% of them present only once. The CDR3 is made up of 16 amino acids. Germline lookup yields CDR1 SGHRS and CDR2 YFSETQ. V shed 0 bases and J shed 2 bases, with 13 bases lying between them. The sequenced material came from blood. This TCR was sampled from a man between 65 and 85 years old in good health. The chain joins TRBV5-1 to TRBJ2-3; unclear D gene. CDR3 residues: CASSLGSTFDTDTQYF. As DNA, the CDR3 is TGCGCCAGCAGCTTGGGTTCGACGTTCGACACAGATACGCAGTATTTT.